The sequence of this T cell receptor (beta chain) was determined in a study of blood T cell repertoires in COVID-19. This clone was picked up a small number of times. Germline V gene data show CDR1 as MNHEY and CDR2 as SVGEGT. CDR3 length: 11 residues. Trimming took 6 bases from V and 3 from J, leaving 5 bases between them. Original processing methods: Nucleated cell number was recorded as an estimate derived from reference gene primer amplification. The repertoire was sequenced with immunoSEQ multiplex PCR; TCRdb's copy has only in-frame clones and lacks some. V, J and clone size reflect that table, while D and trimming were determined from the DNA. Among hundreds of thousands of clones listed, roughly 87% were seen once. The age range of participants was about 18 to 100 years, with residence in around 22 US areas. Cohort 3 recovery required two negative PCRs, clearance, or symptom resolution.

The sample was PBMCs or T cells enriched from blood (not recorded which). The V call is TRBV6-2 or TRBV6-3, the J call TRBJ2-5, with D uncertain. This clonotype was obtained from a woman aged 25 to 39 who had recovered from COVID-19. Written as DNA, the CDR3 is TGTGCCAGCAGCCGAGAAGAGACCCAGTACTTC. It specifies CASSREETQYF.